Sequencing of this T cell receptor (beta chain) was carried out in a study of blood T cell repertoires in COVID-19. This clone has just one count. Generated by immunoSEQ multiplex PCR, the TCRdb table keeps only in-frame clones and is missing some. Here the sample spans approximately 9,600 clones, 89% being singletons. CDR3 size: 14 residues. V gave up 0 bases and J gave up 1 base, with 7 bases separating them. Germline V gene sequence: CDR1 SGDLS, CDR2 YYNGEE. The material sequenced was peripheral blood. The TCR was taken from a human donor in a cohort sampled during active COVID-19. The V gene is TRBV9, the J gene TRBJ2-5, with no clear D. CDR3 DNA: TGTGCCAGCAGCGTAGGGAGAGGCCAAGAGACCCAGTACTTC. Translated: CASSVGRGQETQYF.